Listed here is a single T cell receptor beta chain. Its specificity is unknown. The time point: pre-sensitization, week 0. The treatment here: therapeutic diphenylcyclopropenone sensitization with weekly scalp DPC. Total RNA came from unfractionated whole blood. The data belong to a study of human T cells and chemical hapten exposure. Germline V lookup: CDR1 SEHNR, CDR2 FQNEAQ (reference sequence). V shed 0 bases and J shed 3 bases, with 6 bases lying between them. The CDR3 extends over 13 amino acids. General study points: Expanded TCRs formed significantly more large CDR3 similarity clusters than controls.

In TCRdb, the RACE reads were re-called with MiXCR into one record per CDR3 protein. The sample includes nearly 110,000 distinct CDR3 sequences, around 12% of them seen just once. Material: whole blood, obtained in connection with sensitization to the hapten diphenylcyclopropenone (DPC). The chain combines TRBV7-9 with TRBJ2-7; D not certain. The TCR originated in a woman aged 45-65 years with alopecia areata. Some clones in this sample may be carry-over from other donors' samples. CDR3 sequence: CASSLAGFYEQYF. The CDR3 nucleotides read TGTGCCAGCAGCTTAGCTGGTTTCTACGAGCAGTACTTC. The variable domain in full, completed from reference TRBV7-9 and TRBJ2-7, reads DTGVSQNPRHKITKRGQNVTFRCDPISEHNRLYWYRQTLGQGPEFLTYFQNEAQLEKSRLLSDRFSAERPKGSFSTLEIQRTEQGDSAMYLCASSLAGFYEQYFGPGTRLTVT.